This T cell receptor beta chain was identified during a study of cytomegalovirus exposure and HLA in healthy donors. The CDR3 runs 15 residues. Germline values: CDR1 MNHNS, CDR2 SASEGT. Amplification used 60 Vbeta primers and 13 Jbeta primers. Profiled with immunoSEQ multiplex PCR; TCRdb holds only in-frame clones, not every one. The sample lists roughly 100,000 clones, approximately 69% occurring once. As to this clone: An end of the junction differs from the germline gene, which may be a read error.

The sequencing sample was made of PBMCs. This rearrangement joins TRBV6-1 to TRBJ1-2; D is possibly TRBD1 (5 bases). This TCR was recovered from a boy under 18 in good health and CMV-seropositive. CDR3 sequence (DNA): TGTGCCAGCAGCGCTACCGGGACTTCGCCCTATGGCCACACCTTC. Its translation is CASSATGTSPYGHTF.